These 15 T cell receptor beta chains were all obtained from the same sample, sequenced in a study of T cell responses to AZD1222 COVID-19 vaccine. Assay: immunoSEQ multiplex PCR; the TCRdb copy retains only in-frame clones and omits some. The sample lists about 140,000 clones, 85% to 95% occurring once. Here the sequenced sample was peripheral blood, taken 28 days after the second AZD1222 dose. These receptors all stem from an adult who received the AZD1222 COVID-19 vaccine.

The chain carries TRBV6-5 and TRBJ1-5; D ambiguous. From germline, CDR1 is MNHEY and CDR2 SVGAGI. This CDR3 comprises 14 residues. V lost 6 bases, J lost 0 bases, and 9 bases lay in between. This chain's CDR3 is CASRGRYSNQPQHF. The CDR3, as DNA: TGTGCCAGCAGGGGGAGATATAGCAATCAGCCCCAGCATTTT.

The chain has TRBV7-9 and TRBJ1-5, with D perhaps matching TRBD1 (6 bases). Germline values: CDR1 SEHNR, CDR2 FQNEAQ (reference sequence). The CDR3 extends over 13 amino acids. Trimming took 9 bases from V and 3 from J, leaving 12 bases between them. The CDR3 protein is CASTGGTNQPQHF. For the CDR3, the DNA is TGTGCCAGTACGGGGGGCACCAATCAGCCCCAGCATTTT.

This chain joins TRBV4-3 and TRBJ2-3; tentative D call: TRBD1 (6 bases). The CDR3 extends over 16 amino acids. CDR1 LGHNA and CDR2 YSLEER come from the germline V gene. V was cut by 0 bases and J by 5 bases, with 15 bases left in between. The CDR3 sequence is CASSQDAGVDRDTQYF. The CDR3 region has the DNA TGCGCCAGCAGCCAAGATGCAGGGGTGGACAGAGATACGCAGTATTTT.

This clone has only a few counts. The V gene is TRBV5-1, the J gene TRBJ2-7; D is ambiguous. CDR3 size: 12 residues. The ends were cut back, 1 base at V and 11 bases at J, with 13 bases in the middle. CDR1 is SGHRS, CDR2 YFSETQ, per germline. Here the CDR3 DNA reads TGCGCCAGCAGCTTGCTAGGCCGCCCTAAGTACTTC. Translation gives CASSLLGRPKYF.

V gene TRBV2 combines with J gene TRBJ2-1, with TRBD2 matching over 10 bases. The CDR3 covers 14 residues. Germline lookup yields CDR1 SNHLY and CDR2 FYNNEI. The V segment lost 4 bases and the J segment 8 bases; nucleotides outside the gene matches: 5. The CDR3 sequence is CASSVTSGKDEQFF. The CDR3 bases are TGTGCCAGCAGTGTTACTAGCGGGAAGGATGAGCAGTTCTTC. The full variable domain, completed using reference TRBV2 and TRBJ2-1, is EPEVTQTPSHQVTQMGQEVILRCVPISNHLYFYWYRQILGQKVEFLVSFYNNEISEKSEIFDDQFSVERPDGSNFTLKIRSTKLEDSAMYFCASSVTSGKDEQFFGPGTRLTVL.

This sequence joins TRBV7-9 and TRBJ1-1, with D possibly TRBD1 on 5 matching bases. Per germline, CDR1 SEHNR and CDR2 FQNEAQ (reference sequence). Trimming pared 5 bases from V and 6 bases from J, leaving 19 bases between. This CDR3 has 15 residues. CDR3 amino acids: CASSGPSGEIAEAFF. The CDR3 DNA is TGTGCCAGCAGCGGACCCTCGGGGGAAATCGCTGAAGCTTTCTTT.

V gene TRBV7-9 combines with J gene TRBJ1-4; D uncertain. Between the trimmed V and J ends, which lost 5 bases and 0 bases, there was a span of 10 bases. Germline CDR1 and CDR2: SEHNR and FQNEAQ (reference sequence). This CDR3 has 15 residues. CDR3 in amino acids: CASSPNSATNEKLFF. The CDR3 bases are TGTGCCAGCAGCCCAAACAGTGCAACTAATGAAAAACTGTTTTTT.

The V and J genes are TRBV3-1 (or the pseudogene TRBV3-2) and TRBJ1-5; TRBD1 might be the D (5 bases). The CDR3 runs to 15 residues. Germline CDR1 LGHDT, CDR2 YNNKEL (reference sequence). V lost 0 bases and J lost 5, with 11 bases in between. The DNA of the CDR3 is TGTGCCAGCAGCCAAGATGGGGCATTGCATCAGCCCCAGCATTTT. This encodes CASSQDGALHQPQHF.

The chain joins TRBV5-6 to TRBJ2-7, with 9 bases that match TRBD1. Per the germline V gene, CDR1 is SGHDT and CDR2 is YYEEEE. The CDR3 consists of 15 residues. V was pared by 1 base and J by 4 bases, with 6 bases of the junction left unmatched. CDR3: CASSLTRDRVYEQYF. The DNA for the CDR3 is TGTGCCAGCAGCTTGACCCGGGACAGGGTTTACGAGCAGTACTTC. Drawing the rest from reference TRBV5-6 and TRBJ2-7, the complete variable domain is DAGVTQSPTHLIKTRGQQVTLRCSPKSGHDTVSWYQQALGQGPQFIFQYYEEEERQRGNFPDRFSGHQFPNYSSELNVNALLLGDSALYLCASSLTRDRVYEQYFGPGTRLTVT.

The rearrangement links TRBV5-1 to TRBJ1-2, with D maybe TRBD1 (6 bases). Per the germline V gene, CDR1 is SGHRS and CDR2 is YFSETQ. Trimming took off 4 bases at V and 2 bases at J, with 6 bases between the two ends. The CDR3 extends over 12 amino acids. In nucleotides, the CDR3 is TGCGCCAGCAGCCAGGGGAACTATGGCTACACCTTC. Translation gives CASSQGNYGYTF. Drawing the rest from reference TRBV5-1 and TRBJ1-2, the complete variable domain is KAGVTQTPRYLIKTRGQQVTLSCSPISGHRSVSWYQQTPGQGLQFLFEYFSETQRNKGNFPGRFSGRQFSNSRSEMNVSTLELGDSALYLCASSQGNYGYTFGSGTRLTVV.

There are a few counts of this clone. This rearrangement joins TRBV25-1 to TRBJ2-3; possible D gene TRBD2, 6 bases. The CDR3 length is 15 residues. Germline V lookup: CDR1 MGHDK, CDR2 SYGVNS. Between the trimmed V and J ends, which lost 10 bases and 4 bases, there was a span of 21 bases. The CDR3 is CAIGFSGSGADTQYF. DNA of the CDR3: TGTGCCATCGGCTTTAGCGGTTCGGGGGCAGATACGCAGTATTTT.

The chain recombines TRBV27 with TRBJ2-7, with D perhaps TRBD1 (5 bases). This CDR3 region has 12 residues. Germline loops: CDR1 MNHEY, CDR2 SMNVEV (reference sequence). V shed 8 bases and J shed 1 base, with 9 bases lying between them. CDR3 sequence: CASGAVSYEQYF. The CDR3 DNA reads as TGTGCCAGCGGGGCGGTGTCCTACGAGCAGTACTTC.

The chain uses TRBV20-1 and TRBJ1-5; D perhaps matches TRBD1 (6 bases). CDR1 is DFQATT and CDR2 is SNEGSKA in the germline V gene (reference sequence). The ends were cut back, 3 bases at V and 4 bases at J, with 16 bases in the middle. The CDR3 length is 15 residues. CDR3 sequence reads: CSASGPGAPNQPQHF. DNA of the CDR3: TGCAGTGCTAGTGGGCCGGGGGCGCCGAATCAGCCCCAGCATTTT.

This clone occurred once. The genes are TRBV6-5 and TRBJ1-6, with a tentative D call TRBD1 (6 bases). Looked up from germline, CDR1 is MNHEY and CDR2 is SVGAGI. V lost 11 bases to trimming and J lost 3 bases, with 11 bases between them. The length of the CDR3 is 13 residues. This CDR3 is CAGGRDYNSPLHF. The CDR3 DNA reads as TGTGCCGGGGGGCGGGACTATAATTCACCCCTCCACTTT.

This clone was observed once. The chain combines TRBV7-3 with TRBJ2-5; the D gene is possibly TRBD2 (5 bases). The CDR3 contains 13 residues. The V end was cut by 3 bases, the J end by 5 bases, with 10 bases between. Per germline, CDR1 SGHTA and CDR2 FQGTGA. The CDR3 region is CASSFSGGETQYF. DNA for the CDR3: TGTGCCAGCAGCTTTTCGGGCGGGGAGACCCAGTACTTC.